This T cell receptor beta chain was recorded in a study of blood T cell repertoires in COVID-19. Study overall: PBMCs, B-cell-depleted T cells, or T cells provided the cDNA or gDNA that made up the material.

In the original workflow: Scientists estimated how many nucleated cells there were by amplifying reference gene primers. Profiled with immunoSEQ multiplex PCR; TCRdb holds only in-frame clones, not every one. V, J and clone size were drawn from that table, and D and trimming were deduced from the DNA. The repertoire holds approximately 330,000 clones, with roughly 86% as singletons. V lost 3 bases and J 2 bases, leaving 14 bases between the germline ends. Germline assignment: CDR1 LNHDA and CDR2 SQIVND (reference sequence). The CDR3 is 15 residues long. This receptor was taken from a man aged 25 to 40 with COVID-19, enrolled during active disease. The chain recombines TRBV19 with TRBJ2-7; no clear D gene. The specimen sequenced was peripheral blood. CDR3 nucleotides: TGTGCCAGTAGTATTGCGGCAGTCGCTCCCTACGAGCAGTACTTC. This codes for CASSIAAVAPYEQYF.